Listed below are T cell receptor beta chains from one sample, sequenced in a study of long-term antiretroviral therapy in people with HIV. Method: immunoSEQ multiplex PCR; TCRdb's copy keeps in-frame clones and lacks some. The table has fewer than 45,000 clones, about 95% seen once. The sample was unsorted PBMCs, taken 3.7 years after starting antiretroviral therapy. The receptor source for this set is a woman aged 50 to 65 with HIV. Both conserved end residues are part of each CDR3. Fields, in order: J gene, V gene, CDR3 length, CDR3 protein.

>TRBJ2-7|TRBV18|14
CASSPGSGPYEQYF
>TRBJ1-6|TRBV6-4|9
CASTLPLHF
>TRBJ1-2|TRBV15|13
CATSRAVNYGYTF
>TRBJ1-4|TRBV25-1|15
CASSGYRGGNEKLFF
>TRBJ1-1|TRBV6-1|16
CASSEAPRHTTSEAFF
>TRBJ2-7|TRBV2|12
CASGPIPFEQYF
>TRBJ1-6|TRBV6-1|15
CASRVDRVDNSPLHF
>TRBJ2-5|TRBV6-5|15
CASRRDLLVGETQYF
>TRBJ1-6|TRBV5-4|16
CASSFDPSSYNSPLHF
>TRBJ2-1|TRBV9|15
CASSVGSGGYNEQFF
>TRBJ1-6|TRBV27|17
CASSQDRGNSYNSPLHF
>TRBJ1-2|TRBV2|14
CASSHEGQNYGYTF
>TRBJ2-5|TRBV25-1|14
CASTADRGQETQYF
>TRBJ1-1|TRBV5-4|14
CASSLPGTDTEAFF
>TRBJ2-1|TRBV5-1|15
CASSSGLAGYNEQFF
>TRBJ1-5|TRBV2|15
CASSEEHISNQPQHF
>TRBJ1-1|TRBV27|16
CASSLLGTEASTEAFF
>TRBJ1-1|TRBV29-1|15
CSGINTGTANTEAFF
>TRBJ1-5|TRBV6-1|16
CASSEALRGAGQPQHF
>TRBJ1-1|TRBV6-6|13
CASSEARGTEAFF
>TRBJ1-2|TRBV6-6|14
CASSYSGSYYGYTF
>TRBJ2-3|TRBV2|15
CASSAQGPPTDTQYF
>TRBJ2-7|TRBV9|10
CASGDYEQYF
>TRBJ2-7|TRBV10-1|12
CASSGPPGEQYF
>TRBJ1-5|TRBV5-1|13
CASSLDSNQPQHF
>TRBJ2-7|TRBV4-1|14
CASSQMTGPGEQYF
>TRBJ1-3|TRBV6-5|14
CASRGIISGNTIYF